Shown below are 8 T cell receptor beta chains from a single sample sequenced in a study of shared clonotypes between healthy human individuals (dated by TCRdb to 2020 to 2022). Receptor libraries were prepared by the immunoSEQ multiplex PCR assay. TCRdb took over this immuneACCESS table, retaining in-frame rearrangements with V and J assigned. Such tables are incomplete; in checked studies, under half of the missing clones stem from an unresolved V gene, and the remainder is unexplained. Recorded for this sample are roughly 320,000 clones; roughly 84% of them occurred a single time. The top ten clones comprise roughly 17% of the sample. Sequenced sample: memory CD8+ T cells sorted from blood. Taken with the paper, the label for cell subset or site translates to: CD45RO+ cells pooled with CCR7-negative TemRA cells. The source is a man between 18 and 35 years old in good health.

The chain links TRBV30 to TRBJ1-2; D not certain. Germline CDR1 is GTSNPN and CDR2 is SVGIG (reference sequence). Trimming left V 0 bases short and J 4 bases short, with 12 bases between. This CDR3 is 14 amino acids long. DNA of the CDR3: TGTGCCTGGAGTGTACGGTCAATCTTCTATGGCTACACCTTC. Translated, it gives CAWSVRSIFYGYTF.

The chain couples TRBV6-6 to TRBJ2-5; D might be TRBD1 or TRBD2, each matching 5 bases. Per the germline V gene, CDR1 is MNHNY and CDR2 is SVGAGI (reference sequence). CDR3 size: 13 residues. With 3 bases removed from V and 1 base from J, the gap between germline ends came to 6 bases. The CDR3: CASSYGGQETQYF. Written as DNA, the CDR3 is TGTGCCAGCAGTTATGGGGGCCAAGAGACCCAGTACTTC.

V is TRBV5-6 and J is TRBJ2-1; 8 nucleotides line up with TRBD1. With V trimmed by 0 bases and J by 7 bases, 3 bases remained unmatched. The germline V gene encodes CDR1 SGHDT and CDR2 YYEEEE. This CDR3 is built from 14 residues. CDR3 DNA: TGTGCCAGCAGCTTGGATACAGGGGGAAATGAGCAGTTCTTC. Its protein product is CASSLDTGGNEQFF.

The chain combines TRBV7-2 with TRBJ2-1, with TRBD2 identical over 7 bases. V gave up 6 bases and J gave up 8 bases; unmatched junction bases: 7. Per germline, CDR1 SGHTA and CDR2 FQGNSA. The CDR3 spans 13 residues. The CDR3 DNA reads as TGTGCCAGCAGGGGCGGGAGTTTGTATGAGCAGTTCTTC. Translating gives CASRGGSLYEQFF.

This chain uses TRBV11-2 with TRBJ2-5, with TRBD1 as a possible D gene (6 bases). The germline gives CDR1 SGHAT, CDR2 FQNNGV. Trimming removed 5 bases from V and 2 bases from J, with 18 bases in between. The CDR3 contains 16 residues. CDR3 region: CASSLTSVRGQETQYF. The CDR3 nucleotides read TGTGCCAGCAGCCTTACGAGCGTGAGGGGGCAAGAGACCCAGTACTTC. Complete variable domain (other parts from reference TRBV11-2 and TRBJ2-5): EAGVAQSPRYKIIEKRQSVAFWCNPISGHATLYWYQQILGQGPKLLIQFQNNGVVDDSQLPKDRFSAERLKGVDSTLKIQPAKLEDSAVYLCASSLTSVRGQETQYFGPGTRLLVL.

The CDR3 loop reads CASSAVGSPEKNTGELFF. For the CDR3, the DNA is TGTGCCAGCAGTGCGGTAGGCAGTCCGGAAAAGAACACCGGGGAGCTGTTTTTT. The V and J genes are TRBV2 and TRBJ2-2; no definite D call. CDR1 and CDR2 (germline): SNHLY, FYNNEI. This CDR3 comprises 18 residues. V dropped 4 bases and J dropped 1 base, with 19 bases sitting between them.

The V gene is TRBV6-5, the J gene TRBJ2-1; 8 bases match TRBD2. The CDR3 consists of 15 residues. V dropped 6 bases and J dropped 9; count of bases not matched to a gene: 13. CDR1 is MNHEY and CDR2 is SVGAGI in the germline V gene. CDR3 bases: TGTGCCAGCAGCACAGGACTAGCCATTGGTCGTGAGCAGTTCTTC. Encoded protein: CASSTGLAIGREQFF.

This chain joins TRBV29-1 and TRBJ2-7; D gene uncertain. CDR1 and CDR2 from the germline V gene are SQVTM and ANQGSEA. The CDR3 is 13 amino acids. V was shortened by 5 bases and J by 4 bases, with 15 bases between the two germline ends. The CDR3 sequence: CSVYPGPSYEQYF. CDR3 DNA: TGCAGCGTTTACCCCGGGCCATCATACGAGCAGTACTTC.